These 16 T cell receptor beta chains originate from one sample sequenced in a study of shared clonotypes between healthy human individuals. Positively selected for CCR7, the CD45RO-negative cells used as naive CD8 cells excluded terminally differentiated effector memory CD45RA+ cells. Sequenced by immunoSEQ multiplex PCR; TCRdb stores in-frame clones only, minus some. This table holds 2 million to 2.5 million clones, roughly 91% found once. Sequencing was carried out using naive CD8+ T cells from PBMCs. These receptors originate from a man aged 18-30 years in good health. Some clones in this sample may be carry-over from other donors' samples.

The genes are TRBV28 and TRBJ2-7; D gene uncertain. The V gene lost 0 bases and the J gene lost 3 bases, with 9 bases spanning the gap. The CDR3 covers 14 residues. CDR1 is MDHEN, CDR2 SYDVKM, per germline. CDR3 DNA: TGTGCCAGCAGTTTATGGCAGACAAGCTACGAGCAGTACTTC. It encodes CASSLWQTSYEQYF.

V and J are TRBV5-4 and TRBJ1-4; D possibly corresponds to TRBD1 (5 bases). V was trimmed by 4 bases and J by 0 bases, leaving 10 bases between them. Germline V lookup: CDR1 SGHNT, CDR2 YYREEE (reference sequence). This CDR3 contains 15 residues. CDR3 nucleotide sequence: TGTGCCAGCAGCGCCGGGGGGGCAACTAATGAAAAACTGTTTTTT. Protein: CASSAGGATNEKLFF.

V usage is TRBV7-6 and J usage is TRBJ1-2, with D possibly TRBD1 on 5 matching bases. V dropped 5 bases and J dropped 3 bases, with 22 bases sitting between them. CDR1 and CDR2 from the germline V gene are SGHVS and FNYEAQ. The CDR3 contains 17 residues. The chain's CDR3 is CASSTLPGPTKDYGYTF. CDR3 DNA sequence: TGTGCCAGCAGCACATTACCGGGACCCACTAAGGACTATGGCTACACCTTC.

Only a few counts were recorded for this clone. J is TRBJ1-1 and V is TRBV5-1; no definite D call. Germline CDR1 reads SGHRS; CDR2 reads YFSETQ. The CDR3 has 14 residues. Trimming shortened V by 3 bases and J by 4 bases, and 13 bases separated the two germline ends. The CDR3 region has the DNA TGCGCCAGCAGCTCCTTTCCCCTGGCCACTGAAGCTTTCTTT. Translation: CASSSFPLATEAFF.

The genes are TRBV7-3 and TRBJ2-1; TRBD2 matches 12 bases. Unmatched junction bases numbered 4, after V lost 1 base and J lost 3 bases. This CDR3 spans 17 amino acids. Germline V lookup: CDR1 SGHTA, CDR2 FQGTGA. Here the CDR3 reads CASSLRLAGANYNEQFF. The CDR3, as DNA: TGTGCCAGCAGCTTAAGACTAGCGGGAGCGAACTACAATGAGCAGTTCTTC.

The rearrangement joins TRBV10-2 to TRBJ1-4; weak D call: TRBD1 (5 bases). CDR1 and CDR2 (germline): WSHSY, SAAADI. The CDR3 is 14 residues long. The ends were cut back, 3 bases at V and 5 bases at J, with 10 bases in the middle. CDR3 sequence: CASSDRTKNEKLFF. The CDR3 DNA reads TGCGCCAGCAGTGACAGGACAAAGAATGAAAAACTGTTTTTT.

In regard to this clone: Other DNA sequences in this specimen translate into the identical CDR3. The gene calls are TRBV27 and TRBJ2-2, with unresolved D. CDR1 is MNHEY, CDR2 SMNVEV, per germline (reference sequence). The ends were cut back, 3 bases at V and 5 bases at J, with 4 bases in the middle. The CDR3 has 12 amino acids. As DNA, the CDR3 is TGTGCCAGCAGTTTCCCGACCGGGGAGCTGTTTTTT. This translates into CASSFPTGELFF.

This chain uses TRBV19 with TRBJ1-2; TRBD1 agrees at 12 bases. This CDR3 has 17 amino acids. The trim removed 10 bases at V and 4 bases at J, leaving 16 bases unmatched. Germline V gene lookup returns CDR1 LNHDA and CDR2 SQIVND (reference sequence). In DNA form, the CDR3 reads TGTGCCACCAGCGGCTGGGGACAGGGGGCTTCGAGCTATGGCTACACCTTC. Its translation: CATSGWGQGASSYGYTF.

DNA for the CDR3: TGTGCCAGCAGCTTAGTACAGGTTTGGGCCGGGGAGCTGTTTTTT. This gives the protein CASSLVQVWAGELFF. This sequence joins TRBV11-2 and TRBJ2-2; a weak D match, TRBD1 (5 bases). This CDR3 has 15 residues. Germline V lookup: CDR1 SGHAT, CDR2 FQNNGV. V was cut by 1 base and J by 6 bases, with 12 bases left in between.

The chain joins TRBV7-9 to TRBJ2-3; TRBD2 matches 8 bases. The CDR3 totals 16 residues. The V gene end was trimmed by 1 base and the J gene end by 2 bases; junction bases not matched to a gene: 5. Looked up from germline, CDR1 is SEHNR and CDR2 is FQNEAQ (reference sequence). The DNA for the CDR3 is TGTGCCAGCAGCTTAGGCGAGCGGGAGCTCACAGATACGCAGTATTTT. It translates to CASSLGERELTDTQYF.

As to this clone: The germline gene is not matched at one end of the junction; a read error may be the cause. This chain connects TRBV4-1 to TRBJ2-7, with unresolved D. Germline V gene data show CDR1 as MGHRA and CDR2 as YSYEKL. This CDR3 has 13 residues. As DNA, the CDR3 is TGCGCCAGCAGCCAAGATACTACCTACGGGCAGTACTTC. It translates to CASSQDTTYGQYF.

This chain joins TRBV7-9 and TRBJ1-4; weak D call: TRBD1 (6 bases). The CDR3 totals 17 residues. The ends were cut back, 1 base at V and 7 bases at J, with 19 bases in the middle. CDR1 is SEHNR and CDR2 is FQNEAQ in the germline V gene (reference sequence). The CDR3 DNA reads as TGTGCCAGCAGCTTAGTATTGGGCGGACAGATGGGTGAAAAACTGTTTTTT. Translating it yields CASSLVLGGQMGEKLFF.

The chain couples TRBV7-6 to TRBJ2-1; D is perhaps TRBD2 (5 bases). The CDR3 has 16 amino acids. CDR1 is SGHVS and CDR2 is FNYEAQ in the germline V gene. V lost 2 bases, J lost 2 bases, and 13 bases lay in between. CDR3 in amino acids: CASSLRASGTYNEQFF. As DNA, the CDR3 is TGTGCCAGCAGCTTACGAGCCAGCGGAACCTACAATGAGCAGTTCTTC.

The chain recombines TRBV7-9 with TRBJ1-4; D might be TRBD1 (6 bases). This CDR3 has 16 amino acids. V lost 5 bases to trimming and J lost 8 bases, with 21 bases between them. The germline V gene has CDR1 SEHNR and CDR2 FQNEAQ (reference sequence). CDR3 sequence (DNA): TGTGCCAGCAGCGCCGTTGGGGGCTCTCCCTCCGAAAAACTGTTTTTT. Translation: CASSAVGGSPSEKLFF. Full variable domain (outside the CDR3, taken from reference TRBV7-9 and TRBJ1-4): DTGVSQNPRHKITKRGQNVTFRCDPISEHNRLYWYRQTLGQGPEFLTYFQNEAQLEKSRLLSDRFSAERPKGSFSTLEIQRTEQGDSAMYLCASSAVGGSPSEKLFFGSGTQLSVL.

Turning to this clone: Different DNA sequences within this sample yield the same CDR3. CDR3 sequence reads: CASSSDRGYGYTF. CDR3 in DNA: TGTGCCAGCAGTTCCGACAGGGGTTATGGCTACACCTTC. The chain links TRBV27 to TRBJ1-2, with 8 bases identical to TRBD1. The CDR3 loop spans 13 amino acids. V was pared by 4 bases and J by 5 bases, with 3 bases of the junction left unmatched. The germline V gene has CDR1 MNHEY and CDR2 SMNVEV (reference sequence).

This CDR3 reads CASSPLTLGGLGGNTIYF. CDR3 DNA sequence: TGTGCCAGCAGTCCATTAACCCTTGGGGGGCTAGGTGGAAACACCATATATTTT. The J gene is TRBJ1-3, the V gene TRBV27; D may be TRBD1 (6 bases). The CDR3 extends over 18 amino acids. Trimming left V 5 bases short and J 3 bases short, with 23 bases between. Germline V CDR1 and CDR2: MNHEY, SMNVEV (reference sequence).